The 8 T cell receptor beta chains presented below share a single source sample, sequenced in a study of OX40 agonist ivuxolimab in advanced cancers. Libraries came from the immunoSEQ multiplex PCR assay. Held by TCRdb, this immuneACCESS table contains in-frame sequences only and omits some clones. Under half of the omission traces to an unresolved V gene where checked; the cause of the rest is unknown. The sample table shows about 73,000 clones, and about 87% are seen once. Roughly 11% of the sample is held by the ten biggest clonotypes. The source was CD4+ or CD8+ T cells sorted from blood, collected in a trial of the OX40 agonist ivuxolimab. These TCRs come from an adult with an advanced solid tumor such as melanoma, head and neck, liver or kidney cancer.

The chain couples TRBV5-4 to TRBJ1-4; D is possibly TRBD1 (5 bases). Trimming removed 1 base at V and 5 bases at J, with 6 bases between. The CDR3 totals 13 residues. Germline V gene lookup returns CDR1 SGHNT and CDR2 YYREEE (reference sequence). The CDR3 nucleotides read TGTGCCAGCAGCTTGTGGGGGAATGAAAAACTGTTTTTT. It codes for CASSLWGNEKLFF.

The V call is TRBV6-5, the J call TRBJ2-7; 7 nucleotides match TRBD2. Germline trimming cut 6 bases from V and 4 bases from J; bases unmatched to any gene: 9. The length of the CDR3 is 14 residues. Per germline, CDR1 MNHEY and CDR2 SVGAGI. CDR3: CASRKAGSVYEQYF. For the CDR3, the DNA is TGTGCCAGCAGAAAAGCGGGATCGGTGTACGAGCAGTACTTC.

On this clone: Other DNA sequences of this sample code for an identical CDR3. This chain joins TRBV27 and TRBJ2-7, with TRBD2 matching 12 bases. The length of the CDR3 is 14 residues. The V gene's germline CDR1 is MNHEY and CDR2 SMNVEV (reference sequence). Unmatched junction bases numbered 2, after V lost 4 bases and J lost 4 bases. This CDR3 reads CASSSGLAGYEQYF. The CDR3 nucleotides are TGTGCCAGCAGTTCGGGACTAGCGGGTTACGAGCAGTACTTC.

This clone appeared once. The genes are TRBV5-1 and TRBJ2-5, with 13 bases fitting TRBD2. Germline values: CDR1 SGHRS, CDR2 YFSETQ. This CDR3 has 16 residues. Losses at the gene ends were 4 bases for V and 1 base for J; bases not matched to a gene: 4. The CDR3: CASSAGLAGPQETQYF. Written as DNA, the CDR3 is TGCGCCAGCAGCGCGGGACTAGCGGGACCCCAAGAGACCCAGTACTTC.

The gene calls are TRBV5-4 and TRBJ2-1; 8 nucleotides align to TRBD2. The CDR3 totals 15 residues. The J segment lost 4 bases and the V segment lost 0 bases, leaving 3 bases of the junction unmatched. Germline assignment: CDR1 SGHNT and CDR2 YYREEE (reference sequence). The CDR3 DNA reads TGTGCCAGCAGCTTGGATCCTAGCGGGTACAATGAGCAGTTCTTC. Its translation: CASSLDPSGYNEQFF.

The chain carries TRBV5-1 and TRBJ1-1, with TRBD1 as a possible D gene (5 bases). Trimming took off 5 bases at V and 4 bases at J, with 18 bases between the two ends. The CDR3 has 15 residues. Per germline, CDR1 SGHRS and CDR2 YFSETQ. The CDR3 sequence is CASRRDSRVFTEAFF. The DNA of the CDR3 is TGCGCCAGCAGACGGGACTCCAGGGTTTTCACTGAAGCTTTCTTT.

This rearrangement joins TRBV10-3 to TRBJ1-1; TRBD1 is a possible D gene (6 bases). This CDR3 has 16 residues. From germline, CDR1 is ENHRY and CDR2 SYGVKD. Trimming left V 2 bases short and J 2 bases short, with 15 bases between. CDR3 nucleotide sequence: TGTGCCATCAGTGAGCCGGGACGGACAGTAAACACTGAAGCTTTCTTT. The encoded protein is CAISEPGRTVNTEAFF.

This clone occurred once. J is TRBJ1-3 and V is TRBV30; D gene unclear. Trimming took 2 bases from V and 4 from J, leaving 15 bases between them. The CDR3 has 15 residues. Germline values: CDR1 GTSNPN, CDR2 SVGIG (reference sequence). This CDR3 reads CAWSSLTLYGNTIYF. The CDR3 DNA is TGTGCCTGGAGTAGCCTCACACTTTACGGAAACACCATATATTTT.